The rows below give T cell receptor beta chains drawn from one sample of a study of T-cell reconstitution after alpha-beta-depleted transplantation in children. A single record per CDR3 protein comes from TCRdb applying MiXCR to the PCR reads. The sample includes 800,000 to 1,000,000 distinct CDR3 sequences, 25% to 35% of them seen just once. The specimen was PBMCs, mostly from graft donor cells, collected 360 days after TCRalphabeta/CD19-depleted stem cell transplant. The receptor source for this set is a boy under two years old who had a stem cell transplant for SCID, so the T cells may come from the graft donor. Each CDR3 is given with its conserved first and last residue. D genes are given only for firm matches. Only some rows state a clone size, as once, few, many or a class for expanded clones.

j_call | d_call | v_call | clone_size | cdr3_aa | cdr3_nt
TRBJ2-5 | TRBD1 | TRBV5-1 | few | CASTYQGAGETQYF | TGCGCCAGCACCTATCAGGGGGCAGGAGAGACCCAGTACTTC
TRBJ2-2 | NA | TRBV5-1 | few | CASSPLAGTGELFF | TGCGCCAGCAGCCCCCTCGCGGGCACCGGGGAGCTGTTTTTT
TRBJ2-2 | NA | TRBV28 | NA | CASSLGHRGGELFF | TGTGCCAGCAGTCTCGGGCACCGAGGCGGGGAGCTGTTTTTT
TRBJ1-2 | NA | TRBV15 | NA | CATSRPHRDPYGYTF | TGTGCCACCAGCCGACCTCACAGGGACCCCTATGGCTACACCTTC
TRBJ2-1 | NA | TRBV7-8 | NA | CASSLARTANEQFF | TGTGCCAGCAGCTTAGCCCGGACTGCCAATGAGCAGTTCTTC
TRBJ2-1 | NA | TRBV20-1 | NA | CSAPGPGRWWNEQFF | TGCAGTGCTCCGGGACCGGGACGGTGGTGGAATGAGCAGTTCTTC
TRBJ2-1 | TRBD2 | TRBV7-2 | NA | CASSRLAGGPAEQFF | TGTGCCAGCAGCCGACTAGCGGGGGGGCCCGCTGAGCAGTTCTTC
TRBJ1-1 | NA | TRBV5-5 | many | CASSLGRAEAFF | TGTGCCAGCAGCTTGGGAAGGGCTGAAGCTTTCTTT
TRBJ1-1 | NA | TRBV12-3/TRBV12-4 | NA | CASRRREVGEAFF | TGTGCCAGCAGGCGCAGGGAAGTAGGTGAAGCTTTCTTT
TRBJ1-2 | TRBD1 | TRBV20-1 | NA | CSAREDRGPPLYGYTF | TGCAGTGCTAGGGAGGACAGGGGGCCCCCACTATATGGCTACACCTTC
TRBJ2-5 | TRBD1 | TRBV12-3/TRBV12-4 | NA | CASSPLGQGIETQYF | TGTGCCAGCAGTCCTCTCGGACAGGGGATTGAGACCCAGTACTTC
TRBJ1-4 | NA | TRBV7-9 | NA | CASSGWVDEKLFF | TGTGCCAGCAGCGGATGGGTAGATGAAAAACTGTTTTTT
TRBJ2-2 | NA | TRBV24-1 | few | CATSDSGHLTGELFF | TGTGCCACCAGTGATTCCGGACACCTCACCGGGGAGCTGTTTTTT
TRBJ1-2 | TRBD1 | TRBV4-3 | NA | CASSPTGQSSSGYTF | TGCGCCAGCAGCCCCACGGGACAGTCTTCGAGCGGCTACACCTTC
TRBJ2-1 | TRBD2 | TRBV5-1 | NA | CASSLRGGGSYNEQFF | TGCGCCAGCAGCTTGCGTGGGGGGGGCTCCTACAATGAGCAGTTCTTC
TRBJ1-5 | TRBD1 | TRBV19 | few | CASSLGQDRNQPQHF | TGTGCCAGTAGTCTGGGACAGGACAGAAATCAGCCCCAGCATTTT
TRBJ2-5 | TRBD2 | TRBV12-3/TRBV12-4 | many | CASRIAGKETQYF | TGTGCCAGCAGAATAGCGGGAAAAGAGACCCAGTACTTC